This T cell receptor (beta chain) was retrieved from a study of beta chain features in type 1 diabetes. Overall study results and limits: Shorter TCRB CDR3s, moderately but significantly so, were found in Type 1 diabetes patients in all four CD4+ subsets.

Comments on this clone: Its cognate antigen is unknown.

Germline CDR1 MNHEY, CDR2 SMNVEV (reference sequence). V lost 3 bases to trimming and J lost 10 bases; unmatched junction nucleotides: 10. The CDR3 runs 15 residues. The isolated RNA, all of it, was reverse transcribed, so expressed TCRB transcripts were what got sequenced. Repertoires were generated with immunoSEQ multiplex PCR, while TCRdb's copy carries only in-frame clones and drops some. Of roughly 150,000 clones listed, approximately 9.1% are singletons. The genes are TRBV27 and TRBJ2-1, with 9 bases identical to TRBD2. The source material was central memory CD4+ T cells from blood. This sequence was found in a woman under 40 with type 1 diabetes. The chain's CDR3 is CASSFYLDLAGEQFF. The CDR3 DNA is TGTGCCAGCAGTTTTTATCTCGACCTAGCGGGAGAGCAGTTCTTC.